This T cell receptor (beta chain) was found in a study of T-cell memory formation after mild COVID-19. Study at large: Each donor largely had its own TCR clusters. The study's findings and limits: CD4+ contracting clones were mainly CM and EM; CD8+ ones, EMRA. Some responding clones appeared in pre-infection memory, suggesting cross-reactive memory joined.

Libraries for TCRalpha and TCRbeta carried sample barcodes and unique molecular identifiers via 5'RACE. TCRdb re-called the 5' RACE reads through MiXCR, storing one row per CDR3 protein. The sample has approximately 100,000 distinct CDR3 sequences; about a sixth are singletons. Germline V lookup: CDR1 SEHNR, CDR2 FQNEAQ (reference sequence). Trimming left V 7 bases short and J 2 bases short, with 16 bases between. CDR3 length equals 15 residues. A remark on this clonotype: Antigen: not known.

The genes are TRBV7-9 and TRBJ2-3, with unresolved D. The specimen was PBMCs or a T cell subset sorted from them (not recorded which). This receptor was obtained from an adult woman who had mild COVID-19 (a few samples of this study predate the infection). Cell type and time point are not known. Written as DNA, the CDR3 is TGTGCCAGCAATCCCGGGCTGCTTGCCACAGATACGCAGTATTTT. Its translation: CASNPGLLATDTQYF.